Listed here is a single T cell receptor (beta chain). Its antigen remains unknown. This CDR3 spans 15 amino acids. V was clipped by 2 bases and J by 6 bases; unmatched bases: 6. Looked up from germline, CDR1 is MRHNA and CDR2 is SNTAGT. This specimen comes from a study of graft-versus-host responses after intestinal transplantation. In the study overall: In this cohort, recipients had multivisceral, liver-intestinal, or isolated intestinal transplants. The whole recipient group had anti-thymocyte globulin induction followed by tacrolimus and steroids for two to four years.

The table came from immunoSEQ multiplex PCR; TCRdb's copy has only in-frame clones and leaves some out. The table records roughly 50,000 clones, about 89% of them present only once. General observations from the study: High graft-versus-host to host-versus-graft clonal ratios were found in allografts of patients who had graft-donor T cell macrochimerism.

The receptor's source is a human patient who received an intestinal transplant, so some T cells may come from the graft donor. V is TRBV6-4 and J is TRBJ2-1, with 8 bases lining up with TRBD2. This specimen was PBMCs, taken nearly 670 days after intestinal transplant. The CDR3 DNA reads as TGTGCCAGCAGTGACCGCCCGGGACTAGTCAATGAGCAGTTCTTC. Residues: CASSDRPGLVNEQFF.